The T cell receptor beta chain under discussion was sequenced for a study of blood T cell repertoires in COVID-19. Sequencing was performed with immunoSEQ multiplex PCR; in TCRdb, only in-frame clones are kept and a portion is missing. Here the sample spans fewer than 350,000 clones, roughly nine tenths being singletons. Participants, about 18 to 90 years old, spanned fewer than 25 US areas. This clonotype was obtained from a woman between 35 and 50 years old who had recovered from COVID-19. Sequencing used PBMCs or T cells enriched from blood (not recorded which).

The CDR3 bases are TGTGCCAGCAGCGTACGGGACAGGGGGTACCAAGAGACCCAGTACTTC. Its translation is CASSVRDRGYQETQYF. The V and J genes are TRBV9 and TRBJ2-5, with 11 nucleotides matching TRBD1. CDR1 SGDLS and CDR2 YYNGEE come from the germline V gene. V shed 1 base and J 0 bases; nucleotides not matched to a gene: 2. This CDR3 region has 16 residues.